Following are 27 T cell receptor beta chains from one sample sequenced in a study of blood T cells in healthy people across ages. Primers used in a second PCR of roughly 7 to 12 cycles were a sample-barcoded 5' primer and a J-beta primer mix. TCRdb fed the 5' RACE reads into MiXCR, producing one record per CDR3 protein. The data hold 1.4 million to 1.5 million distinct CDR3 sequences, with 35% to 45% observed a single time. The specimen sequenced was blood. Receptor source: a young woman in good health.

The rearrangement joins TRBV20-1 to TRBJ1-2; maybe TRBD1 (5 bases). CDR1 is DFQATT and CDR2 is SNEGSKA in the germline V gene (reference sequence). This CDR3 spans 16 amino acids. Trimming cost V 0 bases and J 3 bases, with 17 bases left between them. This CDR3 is CSARDIGWGPDYGYTF. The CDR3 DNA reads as TGCAGTGCTAGAGATATCGGGTGGGGCCCCGACTATGGCTACACCTTC.

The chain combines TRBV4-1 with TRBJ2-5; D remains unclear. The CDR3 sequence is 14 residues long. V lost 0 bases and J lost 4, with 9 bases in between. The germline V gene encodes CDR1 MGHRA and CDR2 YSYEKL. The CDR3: CASSQERRPETQYF. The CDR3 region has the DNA TGCGCCAGCAGCCAAGAACGGAGACCAGAGACCCAGTACTTC.

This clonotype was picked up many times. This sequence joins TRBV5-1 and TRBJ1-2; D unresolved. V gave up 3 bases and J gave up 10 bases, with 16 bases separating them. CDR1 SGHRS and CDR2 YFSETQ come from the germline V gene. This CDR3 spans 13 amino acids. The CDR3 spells CASSSAVTLDYTF. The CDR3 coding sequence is TGCGCCAGCAGCTCCGCCGTCACGCTCGACTACACCTTC.

Written as DNA, the CDR3 is TGCGCCAGCACCGGGACAGATGAAAAACTGTTTTTT. Translation: CASTGTDEKLFF. The rearrangement uses TRBV5-1 and TRBJ1-4; TRBD1 matches 7 bases. Trimming at V came to 6 bases and at J to 6 bases, leaving 2 bases not matched to a gene. Per the germline V gene, CDR1 is SGHRS and CDR2 is YFSETQ. The CDR3 contains 12 residues. Filled out from reference TRBV5-1 and TRBJ1-4, the complete variable domain reads KAGVTQTPRYLIKTRGQQVTLSCSPISGHRSVSWYQQTPGQGLQFLFEYFSETQRNKGNFPGRFSGRQFSNSRSEMNVSTLELGDSALYLCASTGTDEKLFFGSGTQLSVL.

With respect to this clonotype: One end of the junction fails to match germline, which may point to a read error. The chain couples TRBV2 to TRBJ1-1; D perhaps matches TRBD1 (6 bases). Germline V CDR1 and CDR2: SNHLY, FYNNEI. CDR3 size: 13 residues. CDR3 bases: TGTGCCAGCAGTGCGGTCAGGGACACTGAAACTTTCTTT. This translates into CASSAVRDTETFF.

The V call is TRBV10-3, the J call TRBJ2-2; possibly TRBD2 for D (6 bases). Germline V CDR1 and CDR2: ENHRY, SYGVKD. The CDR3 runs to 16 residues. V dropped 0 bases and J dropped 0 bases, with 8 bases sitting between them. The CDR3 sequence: CAISESTGANTGELFF. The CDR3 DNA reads TGTGCCATCAGTGAGTCGACGGGGGCGAACACCGGGGAGCTGTTTTTT.

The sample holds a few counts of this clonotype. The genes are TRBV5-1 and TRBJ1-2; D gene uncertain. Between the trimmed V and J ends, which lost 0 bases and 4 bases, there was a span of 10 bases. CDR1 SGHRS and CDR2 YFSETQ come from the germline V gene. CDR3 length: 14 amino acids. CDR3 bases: TGCGCCAGCAGCTTGGAAAGGTTGAGCTATGGCTACACCTTC. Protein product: CASSLERLSYGYTF.

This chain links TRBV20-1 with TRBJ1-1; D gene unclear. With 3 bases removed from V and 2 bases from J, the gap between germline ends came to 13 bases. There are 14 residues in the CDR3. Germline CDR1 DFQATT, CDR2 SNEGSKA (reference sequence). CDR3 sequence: CSASTGVDNTEAFF. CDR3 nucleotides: TGCAGTGCTAGTACCGGGGTTGACAACACTGAAGCTTTCTTT.

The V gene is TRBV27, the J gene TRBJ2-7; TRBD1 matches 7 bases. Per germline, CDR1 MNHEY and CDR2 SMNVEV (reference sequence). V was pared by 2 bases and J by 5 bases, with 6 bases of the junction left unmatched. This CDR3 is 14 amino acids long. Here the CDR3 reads CASSLGGQYDEQYF. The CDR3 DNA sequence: TGTGCCAGCAGTTTAGGGGGACAGTACGACGAGCAGTACTTC.

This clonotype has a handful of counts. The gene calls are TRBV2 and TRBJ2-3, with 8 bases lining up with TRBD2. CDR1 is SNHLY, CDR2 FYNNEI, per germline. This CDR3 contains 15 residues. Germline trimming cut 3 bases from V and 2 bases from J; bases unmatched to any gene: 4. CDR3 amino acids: CASSDGTRVTDTQYF. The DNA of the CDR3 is TGTGCCAGCAGTGATGGGACTAGAGTCACAGATACGCAGTATTTT.

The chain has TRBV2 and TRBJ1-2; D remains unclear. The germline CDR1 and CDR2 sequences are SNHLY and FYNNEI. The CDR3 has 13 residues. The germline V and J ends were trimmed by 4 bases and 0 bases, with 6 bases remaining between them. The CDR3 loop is CASSAGSNYGYTF. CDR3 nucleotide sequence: TGTGCCAGCAGTGCGGGGTCTAACTATGGCTACACCTTC.

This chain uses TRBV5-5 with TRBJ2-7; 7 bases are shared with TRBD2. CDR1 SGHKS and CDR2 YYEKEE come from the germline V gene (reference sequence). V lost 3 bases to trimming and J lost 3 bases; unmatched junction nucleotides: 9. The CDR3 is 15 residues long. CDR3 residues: CASSSRTSWGYEQYF. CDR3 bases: TGTGCCAGCAGCTCCCGGACTAGTTGGGGCTACGAGCAGTACTTC.

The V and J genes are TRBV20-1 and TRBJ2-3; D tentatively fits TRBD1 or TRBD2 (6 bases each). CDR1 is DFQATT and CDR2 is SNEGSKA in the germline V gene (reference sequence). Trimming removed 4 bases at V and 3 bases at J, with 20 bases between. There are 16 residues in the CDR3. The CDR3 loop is CSATRRGRDWTDTQYF. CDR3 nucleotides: TGCAGTGCTACCCGCCGGGGGCGGGATTGGACAGATACGCAGTATTTT.

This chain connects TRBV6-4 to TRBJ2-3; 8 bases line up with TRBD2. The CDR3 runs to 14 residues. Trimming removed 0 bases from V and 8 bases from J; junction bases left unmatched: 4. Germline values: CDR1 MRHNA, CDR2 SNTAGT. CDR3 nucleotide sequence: TGTGCCAGCAGTGACTCGAGTGCGGGAGGTACGCAGTATTTT. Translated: CASSDSSAGGTQYF.

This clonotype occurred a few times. The CDR3 region has the DNA TGTGCCAGCAGTTTGGCTAGCGGGGGGGCAAGTGAGCAGTTCTTC. Amino acid sequence: CASSLASGGASEQFF. V is TRBV12-3 or TRBV12-4 and J is TRBJ2-1, with 12 bases aligning to TRBD2. After removal of 3 bases from V and 9 bases from J, the junction contained 6 bases not matched to a gene. The length of the CDR3 is 15 residues.

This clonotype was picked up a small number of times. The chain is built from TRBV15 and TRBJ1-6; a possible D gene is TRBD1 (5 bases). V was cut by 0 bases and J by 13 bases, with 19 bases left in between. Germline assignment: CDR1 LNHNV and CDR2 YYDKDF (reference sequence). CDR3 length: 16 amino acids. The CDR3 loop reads CATSRDPTATSTPLHF. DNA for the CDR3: TGTGCCACCAGCAGAGATCCGACAGCAACCTCAACCCCCCTCCACTTT.

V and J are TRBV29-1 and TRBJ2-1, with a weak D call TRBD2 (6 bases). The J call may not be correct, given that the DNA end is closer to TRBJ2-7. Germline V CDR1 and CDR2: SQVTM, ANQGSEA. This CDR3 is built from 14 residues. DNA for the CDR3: TGCAGCGTTGAAGTCGGGACTCGATACAATGAGCAGTACTTC. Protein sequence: CSVEVGTRYNEQYF.

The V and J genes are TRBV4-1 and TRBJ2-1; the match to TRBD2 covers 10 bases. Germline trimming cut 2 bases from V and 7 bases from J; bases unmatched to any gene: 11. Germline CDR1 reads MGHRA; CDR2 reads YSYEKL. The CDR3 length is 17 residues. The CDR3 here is CASSQSSSGLAQNEQFF. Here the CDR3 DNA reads TGCGCCAGCAGCCAATCGTCCTCGGGACTAGCGCAAAATGAGCAGTTCTTC.

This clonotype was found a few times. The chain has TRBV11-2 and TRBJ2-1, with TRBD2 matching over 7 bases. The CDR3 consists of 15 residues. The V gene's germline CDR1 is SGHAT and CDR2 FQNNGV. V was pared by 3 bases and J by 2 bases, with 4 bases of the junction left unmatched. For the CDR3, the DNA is TGTGCCAGCAGCTTCTCGACTAGCCCCTACAATGAGCAGTTCTTC. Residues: CASSFSTSPYNEQFF.

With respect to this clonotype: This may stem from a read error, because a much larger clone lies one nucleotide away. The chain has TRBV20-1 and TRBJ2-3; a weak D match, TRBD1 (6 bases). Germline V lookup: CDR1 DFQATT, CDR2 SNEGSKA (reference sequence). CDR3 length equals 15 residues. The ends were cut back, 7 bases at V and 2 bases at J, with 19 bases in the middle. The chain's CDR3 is CSVSAVQGNTDTQYF. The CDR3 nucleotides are TGCAGTGTTTCTGCGGTACAGGGAAACACAGATACGCAGTATTTT.

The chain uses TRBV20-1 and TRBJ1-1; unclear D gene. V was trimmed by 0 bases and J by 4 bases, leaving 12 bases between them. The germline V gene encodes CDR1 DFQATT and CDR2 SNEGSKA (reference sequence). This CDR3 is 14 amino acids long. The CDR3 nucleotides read TGCAGTGCTAGAGATGCGAAAGGAAGCACTGAAGCTTTCTTT. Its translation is CSARDAKGSTEAFF.

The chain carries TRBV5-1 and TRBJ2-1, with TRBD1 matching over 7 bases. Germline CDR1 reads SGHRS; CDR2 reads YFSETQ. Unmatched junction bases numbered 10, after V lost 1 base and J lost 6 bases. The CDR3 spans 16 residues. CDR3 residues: CASSLLQQGFGNEQFF. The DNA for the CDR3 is TGCGCCAGCAGCTTGTTGCAACAGGGGTTTGGCAATGAGCAGTTCTTC.

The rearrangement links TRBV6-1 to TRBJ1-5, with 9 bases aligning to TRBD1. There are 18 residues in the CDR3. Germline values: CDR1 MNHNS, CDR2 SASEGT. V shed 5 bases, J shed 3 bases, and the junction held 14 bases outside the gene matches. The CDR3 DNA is TGTGCCAGCAGTAGGACCCCGGGACAGGGAAGCATCAATCAGCCCCAGCATTTT. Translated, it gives CASSRTPGQGSINQPQHF.

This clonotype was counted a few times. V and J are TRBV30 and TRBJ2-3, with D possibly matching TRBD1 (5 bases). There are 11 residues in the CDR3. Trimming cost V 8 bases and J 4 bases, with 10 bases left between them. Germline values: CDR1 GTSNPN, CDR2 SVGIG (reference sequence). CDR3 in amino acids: CAGAVADTQYF. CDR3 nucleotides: TGTGCCGGGGCGGTTGCAGATACGCAGTATTTT.

CDR3 amino acids: CASSMPRDRAYNEQFF. CDR3 nucleotide sequence: TGTGCCAGTAGTATGCCCAGGGACAGGGCCTACAATGAGCAGTTCTTC. V is TRBV19 and J is TRBJ2-1, with 9 bases fitting TRBD1. Germline CDR1 and CDR2: LNHDA and SQIVND (reference sequence). The length of the CDR3 is 16 residues. Trimming took 3 bases from V and 2 from J; bases not matched to a gene: 5.

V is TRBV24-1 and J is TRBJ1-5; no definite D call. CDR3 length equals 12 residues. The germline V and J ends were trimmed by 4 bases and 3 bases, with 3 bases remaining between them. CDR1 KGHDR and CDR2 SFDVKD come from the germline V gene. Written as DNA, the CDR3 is TGTGCCACCAGTGACAACAATCAGCCCCAGCATTTT. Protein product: CATSDNNQPQHF.

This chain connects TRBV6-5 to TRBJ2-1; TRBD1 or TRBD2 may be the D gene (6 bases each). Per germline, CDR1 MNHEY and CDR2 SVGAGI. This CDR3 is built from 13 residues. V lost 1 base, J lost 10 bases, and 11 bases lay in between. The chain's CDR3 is CASSYLVGGEQFF. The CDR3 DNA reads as TGTGCCAGCAGTTACTTAGTGGGGGGCGAGCAGTTCTTC.